The TCR beta chain under discussion was sequenced for a study of T-cell memory formation after mild COVID-19. Findings and limits, study-wide: Some SARS-CoV-2-responding clones were already detected in memory before infection. There was no confirmation that second-wave clones peaking on day 37 were SARS-CoV-2 specific.

This clonotype appeared a few times. The antigen remains undetermined. TCRdb redid the calling of the 5' RACE reads with MiXCR, one entry per CDR3 protein. The data hold more than 450,000 distinct CDR3 sequences, with around 17% observed a single time. Germline-derived CDR1 and CDR2 are SGHTA and FQGNSA. The CDR3 is 15 amino acids. With 7 bases clipped from V and 3 bases from J, the junction kept 7 bases outside the gene matches. This chain uses TRBV7-2 with TRBJ2-1; 9 bases fit TRBD2. Material for sequencing was PBMCs or a T cell subset sorted from them (not recorded which). This clonotype was sampled from an adult woman who had mild COVID-19 (a few samples of this study predate the infection). Cell type and time point are not known. The CDR3 spells CASTVAGAGYNEQFF. CDR3 coding DNA: TGTGCCAGCACGGTAGCGGGAGCGGGCTACAATGAGCAGTTCTTC. The full variable domain, with the rest looked up from reference TRBV7-2 and TRBJ2-1, is GAGVSQSPSNKVTEKGKDVELRCDPISGHTALYWYRQSLGQGLEFLIYFQGNSAPDKSGLPSDRFSAERTGGSVSTLTIQRTQQEDSAVYLCASTVAGAGYNEQFFGPGTRLTVL.